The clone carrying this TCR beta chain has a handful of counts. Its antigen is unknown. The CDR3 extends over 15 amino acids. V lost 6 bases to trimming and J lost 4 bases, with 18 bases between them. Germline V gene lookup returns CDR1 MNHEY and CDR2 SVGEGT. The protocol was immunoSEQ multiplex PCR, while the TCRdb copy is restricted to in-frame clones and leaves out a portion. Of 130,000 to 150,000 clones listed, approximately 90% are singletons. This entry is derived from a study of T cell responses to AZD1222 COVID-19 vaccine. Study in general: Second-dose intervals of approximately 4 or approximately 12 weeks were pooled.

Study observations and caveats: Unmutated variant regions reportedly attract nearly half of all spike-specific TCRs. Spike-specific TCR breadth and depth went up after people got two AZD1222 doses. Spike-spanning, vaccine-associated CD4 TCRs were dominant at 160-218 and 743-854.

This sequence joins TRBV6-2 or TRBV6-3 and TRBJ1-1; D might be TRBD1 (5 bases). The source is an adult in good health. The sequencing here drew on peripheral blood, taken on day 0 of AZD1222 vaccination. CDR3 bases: TGTGCCAGCAGCCCCCATGGTCAGGGAGGCACTGAAGCTTTCTTT. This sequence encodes CASSPHGQGGTEAFF.